A single sample gave rise to the 17 T cell receptor beta chains below, sequenced in a study of Graves' ophthalmopathy and Graves' hyperthyroidism. TCR beta CDR3 amplification used RNA transcripts. HTBI-primed RT-PCR formed the first round, and a multiplex PCR formed the second. Each CDR3 protein is one row after TCRdb ran MiXCR on the multiplex PCR reads. The profile shows 400,000 to 450,000 distinct CDR3 sequences, about 21% of them singletons. Sequenced sample: peripheral blood. Receptors were obtained from a woman aged 18-29 years with stable Graves' hyperthyroidism.

V and J are TRBV12-3 or TRBV12-4 and TRBJ1-2; possible D gene TRBD1, 5 bases. This CDR3 region has 14 residues. V was cut by 4 bases and J by 4 bases, with 13 bases left in between. The DNA for the CDR3 is TGTGCCAGCAGTTCGAAGGGGACGGCCTATGGCTACACCTTC. It yields the protein CASSSKGTAYGYTF.

At least ten counts were recorded for this clonotype. The gene calls are TRBV2 and TRBJ1-6; a weak D match, TRBD1 (6 bases). Germline assignment: CDR1 SNHLY and CDR2 FYNNEI. The CDR3 is 17 residues long. V dropped 6 bases and J dropped 6 bases, with 21 bases sitting between them. The CDR3 bases are TGTGCCAGCAGAGTTGGCCGGGACATGAGTTTTAATTCACCCCTCCACTTT. Translated, it gives CASRVGRDMSFNSPLHF.

The sample holds many counts of this clonotype. This rearrangement joins TRBV12-3 or TRBV12-4 to TRBJ2-2, with D perhaps being TRBD1 or TRBD2 (6 bases each). Trimming removed 7 bases at V and 5 bases at J, with 11 bases between. The CDR3 runs 13 residues. The CDR3 loop reads CASTGAGTGELFF. The CDR3, as DNA: TGTGCCAGCACGGGGGCGGGAACCGGGGAGCTGTTTTTT.

This clonotype was counted ten times or more. The chain carries TRBV5-1 and TRBJ2-7; D is unclear. This CDR3 spans 14 amino acids. V was cut by 2 bases and J by 3 bases, with 12 bases left in between. CDR1 SGHRS and CDR2 YFSETQ come from the germline V gene. The DNA for the CDR3 is TGCGCCAGCAGCTTTCATCCCGGCAACTACGAGCAGTACTTC. This codes for CASSFHPGNYEQYF.

This clonotype was seen many times. The gene calls are TRBV6-2 or TRBV6-3 and TRBJ2-2; D not resolved. Trimming cost V 5 bases and J 6 bases, with 19 bases left between them. The germline V gene encodes CDR1 MNHEY and CDR2 SVGEGT. This CDR3 is built from 16 residues. The CDR3, as DNA: TGTGCCAGCAGTCTCCCCAGGTTGAGTGGATCCGGGGAGCTGTTTTTT. Translated, it gives CASSLPRLSGSGELFF.

This clonotype showed up many times. The genes are TRBV7-6 and TRBJ2-5, with 7 bases lining up with TRBD1. Germline-derived CDR1 and CDR2 are SGHVS and FNYEAQ. The CDR3 is made up of 15 amino acids. V was clipped by 3 bases and J by 5 bases; unmatched bases: 9. The CDR3 DNA follows: TGTGCCAGCAGCTTCCGAAACATCAGGGGGGAGACCCAGTACTTC. Its translation is CASSFRNIRGETQYF. The variable domain in full, completed from reference TRBV7-6 and TRBJ2-5, reads GAGVSQSPRYKVTKRGQDVALRCDPISGHVSLYWYRQALGQGPEFLTYFNYEAQQDKSGLPNDRFSAERPEGSISTLTIQRTEQRDSAMYRCASSFRNIRGETQYFGPGTRLLVL.

This clonotype was seen repeatedly, ten times or more. The rearrangement links TRBV25-1 to TRBJ2-7; TRBD2 matches 11 bases. The CDR3 has 14 residues. In germline, CDR1 is MGHDK, CDR2 SYGVNS. J gave up 2 bases and V 7 bases, and 4 bases lay outside the gene matches. The CDR3 sequence: CASIGTSGPYEQYF. The CDR3 DNA sequence: TGTGCCAGCATCGGGACTAGCGGCCCCTACGAGCAGTACTTC.

This clonotype occurred a few times. The genes are TRBV5-5 and TRBJ2-7; 8 bases line up with TRBD1. The CDR3 is 15 amino acids. The V and J ends lost 4 bases and 3 bases, in that order; junction bases with no gene match: 9. CDR1 and CDR2 (germline): SGHKS, YYEKEE (reference sequence). In DNA form, the CDR3 reads TGTGCCAGCAGCGTACCGGACAGGGCTATCTACGAGCAGTACTTC. The encoded protein is CASSVPDRAIYEQYF.

This clonotype was seen only a few times. Mismatch with germline at one junction end may stem from a read error. The rearrangement uses TRBV6-2 or TRBV6-3 and TRBJ2-4, with D perhaps matching TRBD2 (6 bases). The length of the CDR3 is 17 residues. Germline V gives CDR1 MNHEY, CDR2 SVGEGT. CDR3: CASSLLRAGYTKNIKYF. The CDR3, as DNA: TGTGCCAGCTCCCTCTTACGCGCGGGGTACACCAAAAACATTAAGTACTTC.

The J gene is TRBJ1-5, the V gene TRBV9; the D gene is possibly TRBD1 (6 bases). CDR3 length equals 15 residues. The V and J ends lost 5 bases and 2 bases respectively, with 14 bases between them. The germline V gene has CDR1 SGDLS and CDR2 YYNGEE. CDR3 loop: CASSRGLAGNQPQHF. DNA for the CDR3: TGTGCCAGCAGTAGGGGGTTGGCGGGCAATCAGCCCCAGCATTTT. Drawing the rest from reference TRBV9 and TRBJ1-5, the complete variable domain is DSGVTQTPKHLITATGQRVTLRCSPRSGDLSVYWYQQSLDQGLQFLIQYYNGEERAKGNILERFSAQQFPDLHSELNLSSLELGDSALYFCASSRGLAGNQPQHFGDGTRLSIL.

In the case of this clonotype: This is likely a read error, given that the CDR3 carries no conserved phenylalanine or tryptophan at its end. This chain joins TRBV6-1 and TRBJ1-2; 8 nucleotides agree with TRBD1. Germline-derived CDR1 and CDR2 are MNHNS and SASEGT. Trimming removed 11 bases from V and 4 bases from J; junction bases left unmatched: 12. This CDR3 contains 14 residues. CDR3 DNA sequence: TGTGCCTCAGCGGAGGACAGGGTGGCCTATGGCTACACCTCC. This encodes CASAEDRVAYGYTS.

This clonotype showed up just once. This chain links TRBV24-1 with TRBJ1-2; 9 nucleotides agree with TRBD1. Germline V gene lookup returns CDR1 KGHDR and CDR2 SFDVKD. The CDR3 covers 14 residues. Germline trimming cut 2 bases from V and 6 bases from J; bases unmatched to any gene: 3. DNA of the CDR3: TGTGCCACCAGTGATTCCGGGACAGGGAATGGCTACACCTTC. Protein product: CATSDSGTGNGYTF.

This clonotype appeared many times. This may be a read error: a much more frequent sequence differs by one nucleotide. The V and J genes are TRBV28 and TRBJ2-7, with 12 nucleotides matching TRBD1. The CDR3 totals 15 residues. V shed 6 bases and J 6 bases; nucleotides not matched to a gene: 9. CDR1 is MDHEN and CDR2 is SYDVKM in the germline V gene. CDR3 protein: CASSSPGQGACEQYF. CDR3 sequence (DNA): TGTGCCAGCAGCTCTCCGGGACAGGGGGCCTGCGAGCAGTACTTC.

This clonotype occurred many times. The rearrangement uses TRBV28 and TRBJ1-5, with D tentatively TRBD1 (6 bases). This CDR3 region has 16 residues. The V gene's germline CDR1 is MDHEN and CDR2 SYDVKM. V shed 2 bases and J shed 1 base, with 12 bases lying between them. CDR3 in amino acids: CASSLVRGMSNQPQHF. The CDR3 region has the DNA TGTGCCAGCAGTTTAGTCAGGGGAATGAGCAATCAGCCCCAGCATTTT.

This clonotype was found many times. The V gene is TRBV6-1, the J gene TRBJ2-5, with 13 bases that match TRBD2. The germline gives CDR1 MNHNS, CDR2 SASEGT. J gave up 3 bases and V 7 bases, and 2 bases lay outside the gene matches. There are 14 residues in the CDR3. CDR3 amino acids: CASNGLAGEETQYF. CDR3 coding DNA: TGTGCCAGCAACGGACTAGCGGGGGAAGAGACCCAGTACTTC.

The chain recombines TRBV30 with TRBJ1-1; 8 nucleotides align to TRBD1. The CDR3 extends over 13 amino acids. Trimming cost V 3 bases and J 5 bases; bases outside gene matches: 5. Germline loops: CDR1 GTSNPN, CDR2 SVGIG (reference sequence). This CDR3 reads CAWRGQGRTEAFF. CDR3 DNA: TGTGCCTGGAGAGGACAGGGTAGGACTGAAGCTTTCTTT.

This chain uses TRBV18 with TRBJ2-7; possible D gene TRBD1, 6 bases. The germline gives CDR1 KGHSH, CDR2 LQKENI. The CDR3 extends over 14 amino acids. The V gene lost 4 bases and the J gene lost 5 bases, with 15 bases spanning the gap. The chain's CDR3 is CASSLGALVDEQYF. The CDR3 nucleotides are TGTGCCAGCTCACTGGGGGCGTTGGTTGACGAGCAGTACTTC.